This is a list of T cell receptor beta chains from one sample in a study of cytomegalovirus exposure and HLA in healthy donors. The method was immunoSEQ multiplex PCR; TCRdb's version includes in-frame clones alone and lacks a portion of them. This sample's table has tens of thousands of clones. Source material: PBMCs. These receptors were obtained from a woman under 40 in good health and CMV-seronegative. Both conserved end residues are part of each CDR3. Fields, in order: J gene, V gene, D gene, CDR3 protein, CDR3 DNA. D genes are given only for firm matches.

TRBJ2-3 TRBV6-1 - CASSIGDLNTDTQYF TGTGCCAGCAGTATAGGGGACTTGAACACAGATACGCAGTATTTT
TRBJ1-1 TRBV7-2 - CASSTQAGGGTEAFF TGTGCCAGCAGCACTCAGGCAGGAGGAGGCACTGAAGCTTTCTTT
TRBJ1-4 TRBV7-9 TRBD1 CASSSGQGVTNEKLFF TGTGCCAGCAGCTCCGGACAGGGGGTGACTAATGAAAAACTGTTTTTT
TRBJ2-7 TRBV19 - CASSSLIGHYEQYF TGTGCCAGTAGTAGCCTTATAGGACATTACGAGCAGTACTTC
TRBJ2-1 TRBV7-7 - CASSLAMVSGQFF TGTGCCAGCAGCTTAGCTATGGTCTCCGGGCAGTTCTTC
TRBJ2-2 TRBV6-5 - CASSYGRGLTVGELFF TGTGCCAGCAGTTACGGAAGAGGACTAACGGTCGGGGAGCTGTTTTTT
TRBJ1-2 TRBV30 TRBD1 CAWRATGTANYGYTF TGTGCCTGGAGAGCAACCGGGACAGCCAACTATGGCTACACCTTC
TRBJ2-6 TRBV13 TRBD1 CASRPGQGAGANVLTF TGTGCCAGCAGACCCGGACAGGGGGCTGGGGCCAACGTCCTGACTTTC
TRBJ1-2 TRBV12-5 TRBD1 CASGLTGVGGYTF TGTGCTAGTGGCCTAACAGGGGTGGGTGGCTACACCTTC
TRBJ2-3 TRBV25-1 - CASSEYRGMDTQYF TGTGCCAGCAGTGAATACAGGGGTATGGATACGCAGTATTTT
TRBJ2-2 TRBV7-2 - CASSLVEGAGGELFF TGTGCCAGCAGCTTAGTGGAGGGGGCAGGCGGGGAGCTGTTTTTT
TRBJ2-3 TRBV5-1 TRBD1 CASRTGDTDTQYF TGCGCCAGCAGGACAGGGGACACAGATACGCAGTATTTT
TRBJ2-1 TRBV29-1 - CSVEGLDGRGNEQFF TGCAGCGTTGAGGGGCTGGATGGCAGGGGCAATGAGCAGTTCTTC
TRBJ1-1 TRBV6-5 - CASSYSDTYTEAFF TGTGCCAGCAGTTACTCGGACACCTACACTGAAGCTTTCTTT
TRBJ1-5 TRBV19 - CASSMGGLYQPQHF TGTGCCAGTAGTATGGGCGGGTTATATCAGCCCCAGCATTTT
TRBJ2-7 TRBV6-1 TRBD2 CASSEAGRGGEYEQYF TGTGCCAGCAGTGAAGCGGGGCGGGGGGGCGAGTACGAGCAGTACTTC
TRBJ1-2 TRBV25-1 - CASSATGGGGYTF TGTGCCAGCAGTGCTACGGGGGGAGGTGGCTACACCTTC
TRBJ1-1 TRBV29-1 - CSGVSGGEGDFF TGCAGCGGTGTAAGTGGAGGGGAAGGAGATTTCTTT
TRBJ2-1 TRBV25-1 TRBD2 CASSVSGGSSYNEQFF TGTGCCAGCAGTGTTAGCGGGGGGAGCTCCTACAATGAGCAGTTCTTC
TRBJ1-5 TRBV19 TRBD1 CASSGGTGKTWPQHF TGTGCCAGTAGTGGCGGGACAGGGAAAACGTGGCCCCAGCATTTT
TRBJ2-5 TRBV25-1 - CASSESRVGETQYF TGTGCCAGCAGTGAATCGAGGGTAGGCGAGACCCAGTACTTC
TRBJ1-1 TRBV5-1 TRBD1 CASSVGEGALAFF TGCGCCAGCAGCGTGGGAGAGGGGGCTCTGGCTTTCTTT
TRBJ2-2 TRBV7-9 TRBD1 CASSPQQGARGELFF TGTGCCAGCAGCCCCCAACAGGGGGCGCGCGGGGAGCTGTTTTTT
TRBJ1-5 TRBV6-1 - CASSESEGGIQPQHF TGTGCCAGCAGTGAATCAGAAGGGGGTATTCAGCCCCAGCATTTT
TRBJ2-1 TRBV2 TRBD2 CASSDGLAGVDNEQFF TGTGCCAGCAGTGACGGACTGGCGGGGGTGGACAATGAGCAGTTCTTC
TRBJ2-5 TRBV18 - CASSRTAQETQYF TGTGCCAGCTCACGGACAGCCCAAGAGACCCAGTACTTC
TRBJ1-6 TRBV4-2 - CASSQDRRLERNSPLHF TGTGCCAGCAGCCAAGATCGTCGTCTAGAGAGGAATTCACCCCTCCACTTT
TRBJ2-2 TRBV19 TRBD2 CASSIVGHEREGQWDTGELFF TGTGCCAGTAGTATAGTTGGACACGAGCGGGAGGGCCAGTGGGACACCGGGGAGCTGTTTTTT
TRBJ2-1 TRBV7-2 - CASSLATAREQFF TGTGCCAGCAGCTTAGCAACAGCCCGGGAGCAGTTCTTC
TRBJ2-2 TRBV11-2 TRBD2 CASSFPQLAGGPYGGELFF TGTGCCAGCAGCTTCCCCCAACTAGCGGGAGGGCCGTATGGCGGGGAGCTGTTTTTT
TRBJ1-1 TRBV28 TRBD1 CASSEQGGNTEAFF TGTGCCAGCAGTGAACAGGGGGGCAACACTGAAGCTTTCTTT
TRBJ2-4 TRBV28 - CASSLTGSHIQYF TGTGCCAGCAGTCTCACAGGGTCGCACATTCAGTACTTC
TRBJ2-7 TRBV6-5 TRBD2 CASRPAGLSSYEQYF TGTGCCAGCAGACCAGCGGGACTTAGCTCCTACGAGCAGTACTTC
TRBJ1-2 TRBV27 - CASSLKGGNYGYTF TGTGCCAGCAGTCTAAAAGGGGGAAATTATGGCTACACCTTC
TRBJ2-3 TRBV19 TRBD2 CASSMGGRGTDTQYF TGTGCCAGTAGTATGGGAGGGCGTGGAACAGATACGCAGTATTTT
TRBJ2-3 TRBV30 - CAWRRGGDTQYF TGTGCCTGGAGGAGGGGGGGAGATACGCAGTATTTT
TRBJ1-5 TRBV2 - CASSETRGSGQPQHF TGTGCCAGCAGTGAAACGCGGGGGTCAGGACAGCCCCAGCATTTT
TRBJ1-2 TRBV29-1 - CSVAPTGSYGYTF TGCAGCGTTGCCCCGACAGGTTCCTATGGCTACACCTTC
TRBJ1-6 TRBV4-1 TRBD1 CASSQGGQAFNSPLHF TGCGCCAGCAGCCAAGGGGGACAGGCCTTTAATTCACCCCTCCACTTT
TRBJ2-1 TRBV5-1 TRBD2 CASSSSGTEGEQFF TGCGCCAGCAGCTCTAGCGGGACCGAGGGTGAGCAGTTCTTC
TRBJ1-1 TRBV6-1 - CASSERTEGMDTEAFF TGTGCCAGCAGTGAACGGACAGAGGGGATGGACACTGAAGCTTTCTTT
TRBJ2-3 TRBV19 TRBD2 CASSLAGGSPDTQYF TGTGCCAGTAGTTTAGCGGGGGGGTCCCCAGATACGCAGTATTTT
TRBJ1-1 TRBV5-1 TRBD1 CASSLEGTGTEAFF TGCGCCAGCAGCTTGGAAGGGACAGGGACTGAAGCTTTCTTT
TRBJ1-6 TRBV4-2 - CASSQDRQWGNSPLHF TGTGCCAGCAGCCAAGATCGACAGTGGGGTAATTCACCCCTCCACTTT
TRBJ2-7 TRBV18 TRBD2 CASSLSGGKDAYEQYF TGTGCCAGCTCACTCTCGGGGGGAAAAGATGCCTACGAGCAGTACTTC
TRBJ1-2 TRBV28 TRBD1 CASSRPGTGAANYGYTF TGTGCCAGCAGTCGACCCGGGACAGGGGCGGCTAACTATGGCTACACCTTC